The table lists the clone carrying this T cell receptor (beta chain) with a count of one. The target antigen is unknown. Sequencing used immunoSEQ multiplex PCR; TCRdb keeps in-frame clones, though not all of them. The data show 70,000 or so clones, with around 81% seen just once and more than 9% held by the top ten. The data belong to a study of vaccination effects on CD4 cells after COVID-19. Ahead of sequencing, the ViraFEST assay grew antigen-specific CD4+ T cells using viral peptide pools. The culture ran for 10 days, and then CD4+ T cells were isolated. Previously uninfected by SARS-CoV-2, the vaccine recipients also showed negative nucleocapsid antibodies. Findings and caveats of the study: Researchers report that only 1 of 255 vaccine-induced clones in healthy vaccinees cross-reacted with common cold coronaviruses.

Trimming stripped 3 bases from V and 1 base from J, with 6 bases between. Germline V gene lookup returns CDR1 SGHTA and CDR2 FQGNSA. This CDR3 region has 13 residues. The sequence came from a human donor who received a COVID-19 vaccine. Sample: CD4+ T cells from PBMCs cultured with SARS-CoV-2 spike peptides, taken before COVID-19 vaccination. V gene TRBV7-2 combines with J gene TRBJ1-1; D uncertain. The CDR3 nucleotides are TGTGCCAGCAGCTTCTCACCGAACACTGAAGCTTTCTTT. Translated, it gives CASSFSPNTEAFF.